This T cell receptor (beta chain) was found in a study of cytomegalovirus exposure and HLA in healthy donors. On the study more broadly: A preliminary data release comprised 80 million or so unique TCRs obtained from HLA-typed donors. Genetic ancestry analysis placed around four fifths of the 400 or so donors that were genotyped in the Caucasian-associated cluster. Study-level results: Sequence variants that were highly shared formed a cluster that was likely a sequencing artifact. Rare sequences made up most TCRs, while some public TCRs were found in many donors.

For this clone: Its antigen is as yet unknown.

Germline CDR1 is SQVTM and CDR2 is ANQGSEA. V dropped 7 bases and J dropped 1; count of bases not matched to a gene: 4. This CDR3 region has 14 residues. 13 Jbeta primers and 60 Vbeta primers were used for the PCR. Generated by immunoSEQ multiplex PCR, the TCRdb table keeps only in-frame clones and is missing some. The sample has fewer than 200,000 clones; 82% are singletons. The sequenced sample consisted of PBMCs. This chain joins TRBV29-1 and TRBJ2-2, with TRBD2 matching over 9 bases. This receptor was obtained from a male donor in good health and CMV-seronegative. The CDR3 reads CSAISGGNTGELFF. For the CDR3, the DNA is TGCAGCGCAATTAGCGGGGGGAACACCGGGGAGCTGTTTTTT.